Shown below are 24 T cell receptor beta chains from a single sample sequenced in a study of regulatory T cells in long-lasting Graves disease. Time point noted: newly diagnosed GD, antithyroid drugs for less than 3 months. PBMCs were the source of the RNA used for TCR sequencing. CDR3 regions were amplified by Arm-PCR using iRepertoire HTBI primers to build TCR beta libraries. TCRdb processed the multiplex PCR reads anew with MiXCR; each CDR3 protein has one entry. The sample records 500,000 to 700,000 distinct CDR3 sequences, roughly 15% being singletons. These sequences were also reported in another study, on T cells in Graves' hyperthyroidism and ophthalmopathy.

Sample: peripheral blood mononuclear cells (PBMCs), taken at new diagnosis, from a patient treated with antithyroid drugs. The receptors stem from a woman under 40 with Graves disease.

At least ten counts were recorded for this clonotype. V is TRBV12-3 or TRBV12-4 and J is TRBJ2-7; the D call may be TRBD1 or TRBD2 (5 bases each). V lost 0 bases and J lost 4, with 10 bases in between. The CDR3 has 14 residues. CDR3 DNA sequence: TGTGCCAGCAGTTTAGCGAGTGGGGGATACGAGCAGTACTTC. Translating gives CASSLASGGYEQYF.

Many counts were recorded for this clonotype. Here the CDR3 reads CSARRGDETQYF. The CDR3, as DNA: TGCAGCGCACGGAGGGGGGACGAGACCCAGTACTTC. The chain uses TRBV29-1 and TRBJ2-5; the D gene could be TRBD1 or TRBD2 (6 bases each). Trimming left V 7 bases short and J 5 bases short, with 14 bases between. Germline CDR1 reads SQVTM; CDR2 reads ANQGSEA. This CDR3 spans 12 amino acids.

This clonotype was seen ten or more times. The rearrangement links TRBV29-1 to TRBJ1-4; no firm D call. Germline CDR1 and CDR2: SQVTM and ANQGSEA. Trimming removed 7 bases at V and 4 bases at J, with 7 bases between. This CDR3 contains 11 residues. CDR3 protein: CSGRYNEKLFF. The CDR3 bases are TGCAGCGGGAGGTATAATGAAAAACTGTTTTTT.

J is TRBJ1-2 and V is TRBV19, with D possibly being TRBD1 (5 bases). The length of the CDR3 is 16 residues. V shed 2 bases and J shed 8 bases, with 21 bases lying between them. Germline V gives CDR1 LNHDA, CDR2 SQIVND (reference sequence). The CDR3 coding sequence is TGTGCCAGTAGTATAACCCCTTTGACAGACTTTCGAGGCTACACCTTC. It codes for CASSITPLTDFRGYTF.

The gene calls are TRBV4-1 and TRBJ2-1; 7 bases align to TRBD1. Per the germline V gene, CDR1 is MGHRA and CDR2 is YSYEKL. This CDR3 spans 17 amino acids. V lost 0 bases to trimming and J lost 1 base; unmatched junction nucleotides: 6. The CDR3 region has the DNA TGCGCCAGCAGCCAAGATTCCGGGACAGCATCCTACAATGAGCAGTTCTTC. Its translation is CASSQDSGTASYNEQFF.

This chain links TRBV7-9 with TRBJ2-3, with D possibly TRBD2 on 5 matching bases. V was cut by 5 bases and J by 2 bases, with 14 bases left in between. The CDR3 runs 15 residues. Germline V gene data show CDR1 as SEHNR and CDR2 as FQNEAQ (reference sequence). The CDR3 here is CASSPGLGTTDTQYF. The CDR3 DNA sequence: TGTGCCAGCAGCCCGGGGTTGGGTACCACAGATACGCAGTATTTT.

This clonotype was found many times. The genes are TRBV12-5 and TRBJ2-3, with TRBD2 matching over 8 bases. Germline V gene sequence: CDR1 LGHNT, CDR2 FRNRAP. V shed 10 bases and J 3 bases; nucleotides not matched to a gene: 12. This CDR3 region has 15 residues. In DNA, the CDR3 is TGTGCTATACCGGAAGCGGGAGAGCGTACAGATACGCAGTATTTT. This translates into CAIPEAGERTDTQYF.

This clonotype was recorded many times. This sequence joins TRBV25-1 and TRBJ1-2; D may be TRBD1 (5 bases). The CDR3 has 14 residues. The germline V and J ends were trimmed by 0 bases and 4 bases, with 9 bases remaining between them. The germline gives CDR1 MGHDK, CDR2 SYGVNS. The CDR3 coding sequence is TGTGCCAGCAGTGAATATGGGGCTAGCTATGGCTACACCTTC. Protein product: CASSEYGASYGYTF.

The gene calls are TRBV6-1 and TRBJ2-7; possible D gene TRBD1, 5 bases. The CDR3 covers 13 residues. V shed 6 bases and J shed 1 base, with 10 bases lying between them. Germline lookup yields CDR1 MNHNS and CDR2 SASEGT. The CDR3, as DNA: TGTGCCAGCAGACTGACAGCTTCCTACGAGCAGTACTTC. Translation: CASRLTASYEQYF.

The chain employs TRBV6-2 or TRBV6-3 and TRBJ1-5, with D perhaps matching TRBD1 (5 bases). The CDR3 contains 15 residues. Germline CDR1 is MNHEY and CDR2 is SVGEGT. Trimming took 2 bases from V and 7 from J, leaving 15 bases between them. Written as DNA, the CDR3 is TGTGCCAGCAGTTACAAAGGGGTTAATGTACAGCCCCAGCATTTT. It yields the protein CASSYKGVNVQPQHF.

This clonotype was counted only a few times. V usage is TRBV7-2 and J usage is TRBJ1-5; a weak D match, TRBD1 (6 bases). The CDR3 is 12 residues long. CDR1 and CDR2 (germline): SGHTA, FQGNSA. The ends were cut back, 5 bases at V and 6 bases at J, with 8 bases in the middle. CDR3 amino acids: CASSTGIQPQHF. In nucleotides, the CDR3 is TGTGCCAGCAGCACAGGGATTCAGCCCCAGCATTTT.

This clonotype was seen a few times. This chain links TRBV3-1 with TRBJ2-3; the D is unclear. The V gene lost 0 bases and the J gene lost 2 bases, with 15 bases spanning the gap. Germline lookup yields CDR1 LGHDT and CDR2 YNNKEL (reference sequence). This CDR3 has 17 amino acids. CDR3 DNA sequence: TGTGCCAGCAGCCAAGATTCGTCCTTGCGGAACACAGATACGCAGTATTTT. This gives the protein CASSQDSSLRNTDTQYF.

V is TRBV9 and J is TRBJ2-4, with D unclear. The CDR3 runs 16 residues. Trimming removed 4 bases from V and 2 bases from J, with 16 bases in between. Per germline, CDR1 SGDLS and CDR2 YYNGEE. CDR3: CASSLLDSSSKNIQYF. CDR3 DNA: TGTGCCAGCAGCCTCCTAGACTCGTCATCCAAAAACATTCAGTACTTC.

This clonotype appeared many times. The chain employs TRBV28 and TRBJ1-2; 7 positions agree with TRBD1. The CDR3 loop spans 14 amino acids. V shed 3 bases and J 4 bases; nucleotides not matched to a gene: 5. CDR1 is MDHEN and CDR2 is SYDVKM in the germline V gene. The CDR3 nucleotides are TGTGCCAGCAGTTTGGCCGGGGACAGCTATGGCTACACCTTC. This encodes CASSLAGDSYGYTF.

This clonotype came up many times. J is TRBJ1-1 and V is TRBV5-4, with unresolved D. Germline V gene sequence: CDR1 SGHNT, CDR2 YYREEE (reference sequence). Trimming stripped 6 bases from V and 0 bases from J, with 12 bases between. The CDR3 is 14 residues long. CDR3 region: CASIQSGLNTEAFF. The CDR3 DNA follows: TGTGCCAGCATCCAGTCCGGGCTGAACACTGAAGCTTTCTTT. Full variable domain (outside the CDR3, taken from reference TRBV5-4 and TRBJ1-1): ETGVTQSPTHLIKTRGQQVTLRCSSQSGHNTVSWYQQALGQGPQFIFQYYREEENGRGNFPPRFSGLQFPNYSSELNVNALELDDSALYLCASIQSGLNTEAFFGQGTRLTVV.

This clonotype showed up many times. This chain's CDR3 is CASSLTGSSEKLFF. The CDR3 coding sequence is TGTGCCAGCAGCCTGACAGGCTCGAGTGAAAAACTGTTTTTT. The rearrangement links TRBV9 to TRBJ1-4; D is possibly TRBD1 (6 bases). The V end was cut by 4 bases, the J end by 7 bases, with 14 bases between. CDR1 is SGDLS, CDR2 YYNGEE, per germline. There are 14 residues in the CDR3.

This clonotype has a count of ten or more. The chain couples TRBV20-1 to TRBJ1-5, with D uncertain. CDR1 is DFQATT and CDR2 is SNEGSKA in the germline V gene (reference sequence). V shed 3 bases and J shed 7 bases, with 10 bases lying between them. There are 12 residues in the CDR3. CDR3 residues: CSASGVDQPQHF. For the CDR3, the DNA is TGCAGTGCTAGCGGTGTCGACCAGCCCCAGCATTTT.

In the case of this clonotype: A much larger clone differs by one base, so this may be a read error. The CDR3, as DNA: TGTGCCAGCAGCCAGTACTCTGGGGCCAACGCCCTGACTTTC. Its translation is CASSQYSGANALTF. The rearrangement joins TRBV7-9 to TRBJ2-6; perhaps TRBD1 as D (5 bases). Germline V gene data show CDR1 as SEHNR and CDR2 as FQNEAQ (reference sequence). The CDR3 is 14 amino acids.

This chain joins TRBV29-1 and TRBJ2-1; D uncertain. The V and J ends lost 4 bases and 2 bases respectively, with 9 bases between them. Germline loops: CDR1 SQVTM, CDR2 ANQGSEA. CDR3 size: 13 residues. This chain's CDR3 is CSVVVRAYNEQFF. The CDR3 nucleotides are TGCAGCGTTGTAGTAAGGGCCTACAATGAGCAGTTCTTC.

This clonotype was seen only a few times. The chain uses TRBV6-2 or TRBV6-3 and TRBJ1-4; D possibly corresponds to TRBD1 (6 bases). Per the germline V gene, CDR1 is MNHEY and CDR2 is SVGEGT. There are 13 residues in the CDR3. V lost 5 bases, J lost 4 bases, and 8 bases lay in between. CDR3 protein: CASSGQINEKLFF. The CDR3 nucleotides are TGTGCCAGCAGTGGACAGATTAATGAAAAACTGTTTTTT.

Only a few counts were recorded for this clonotype. The chain carries TRBV5-1 and TRBJ1-4; the D gene is possibly TRBD1 (5 bases). The length of the CDR3 is 13 residues. Between the trimmed V and J ends, which lost 0 bases and 6 bases, there was a span of 6 bases. Germline CDR1 and CDR2: SGHRS and YFSETQ. The CDR3 DNA follows: TGCGCCAGCAGCTTGGGGGGGGATGAAAAACTGTTTTTT. The encoded protein is CASSLGGDEKLFF.

There are many counts of this clonotype. V is TRBV5-5 and J is TRBJ2-7; D assignment may be TRBD1 or TRBD2 (5 bases each). Deletions cut 0 bases from V and 0 bases from J, with 13 bases between. This CDR3 has 16 residues. CDR1 is SGHKS and CDR2 is YYEKEE in the germline V gene (reference sequence). CDR3 in DNA: TGTGCCAGCAGCTTGGGAGGTTGGGACCCCTCCTACGAGCAGTACTTC. Protein sequence: CASSLGGWDPSYEQYF.

V usage is TRBV5-1 and J usage is TRBJ1-4; TRBD1 aligns across 7 bases. Germline assignment: CDR1 SGHRS and CDR2 YFSETQ. J was trimmed by 3 bases and V by 1 base; bases with no gene match: 3. This CDR3 has 15 residues. CDR3 in amino acids: CASSLPGQANEKLFF. CDR3 in DNA: TGCGCCAGCAGCTTGCCCGGACAGGCTAATGAAAAACTGTTTTTT.

This clonotype was counted a few times. This chain connects TRBV28 to TRBJ2-7; 10 bases are a match to TRBD1. The CDR3 length is 15 residues. The germline V gene has CDR1 MDHEN and CDR2 SYDVKM. The V gene end was trimmed by 4 bases and the J gene end by 5 bases; junction bases not matched to a gene: 8. The CDR3 DNA is TGTGCCAGCAGTTCACCGGGACAGGGGTTCCACGAGCAGTACTTC. Translation gives CASSSPGQGFHEQYF.